This T cell receptor (beta chain) was obtained from a study of tumor and adjacent non-tumor tissue in lung cancer. Across the study: There were about twelve adenocarcinoma, a couple of squamous cell carcinoma and 1 small cell lung cancer cases.

Study-level points and caveats: Shorter survival was associated with higher TCR diversity in tumors. Top 100 clones took a larger repertoire share in normal lung.

No cell sorting was done before RNA was extracted from the tissue. Concerning this clonotype: Its antigen is still unknown.

The V and J ends lost 3 bases and 4 bases respectively, with 9 bases between them. Per germline, CDR1 SGHNT and CDR2 YENEEA. The length of the CDR3 is 13 residues. TCRbeta libraries were built with three rounds of nested PCR, modified from ARM-PCR. TCRdb processed the multiplex PCR reads anew with MiXCR; each CDR3 protein has one entry. The repertoire includes about 93,000 distinct CDR3 sequences, about 72% of them detected once, and 15% to 20% sits in the top ten. The receptor was isolated from a man aged 55 to 70 with non-small cell lung cancer. V usage is TRBV11-3 and J usage is TRBJ2-5; the D gene is possibly TRBD1 (5 bases). The sample was lung tumor tissue. CDR3 bases: TGTGCCAGCAGCTTGGGGCGGATAGAGACCCAGTACTTC. It codes for CASSLGRIETQYF.